This T cell receptor (beta chain) was captured by sequencing in a study of blood T cell repertoires in COVID-19. Study at large: COVID-19 samples from acute and convalescent phases originated in the United States, Italy and Spain. The cDNA or gDNA used as material had been derived from T cells, B-cell-depleted T cells, or PBMCs.

Per the germline V gene, CDR1 is GTSNPN and CDR2 is SVGIG (reference sequence). This CDR3 comprises 12 residues. Losses at the gene ends were 4 bases for V and 8 bases for J; bases not matched to a gene: 6. Authors' data handling: Researchers report that nucleated cell counts were estimated from reference gene primer amplification. TCRdb's table, derived via immunoSEQ multiplex PCR, lists solely in-frame clones and lacks some. D and trimming come from the DNA, and the V and J calls and clone size come from that table. The data contain roughly 41,000 clones, 90% of them seen just once; the ten biggest clones take up 20% to 30%.

Sequenced input: peripheral blood. This TCR was recovered from a man aged 55 to 70 with active or convalescent COVID-19. J is TRBJ1-2 and V is TRBV30; 8 bases are a match to TRBD1. CDR3 coding DNA: TGTGCCTGGACTCAGGGGGCTCAGGGCTACACCTTC. Protein sequence: CAWTQGAQGYTF.